Below, 18 T cell receptor beta chains from the same sample are listed, as sequenced in a study of identical twins. TCRdb processed the 5' RACE reads anew with MiXCR; each CDR3 protein has one entry. Of more than 400,000 distinct CDR3 sequences in the sample, roughly 15% were seen once. This sample also appeared in a second study, on yellow fever vaccine responses in identical twins.

Sequenced: CD4+ T cells sorted from blood. These receptors all stem from a woman in her late teens or twenties in good health.

The rearrangement joins TRBV28 to TRBJ2-5; TRBD1 agrees at 8 bases. Germline-derived CDR1 and CDR2 are MDHEN and SYDVKM. This CDR3 region has 15 residues. J lost 4 bases, V lost 6 bases, and 10 bases had no gene match. The chain's CDR3 is CASSAGQAGGETQYF. Written as DNA, the CDR3 is TGTGCCAGCAGCGCGGGACAGGCGGGTGGAGAGACCCAGTACTTC.

This chain joins TRBV28 and TRBJ2-5, with TRBD1 identical over 7 bases. There are 17 residues in the CDR3. V was pared by 5 bases and J by 4 bases, with 16 bases of the junction left unmatched. Per the germline V gene, CDR1 is MDHEN and CDR2 is SYDVKM. CDR3 DNA sequence: TGTGCCAGCAGTCGTCCCCCACAGGGGTTAAGGGGAGAGACCCAGTACTTC. Amino acid sequence: CASSRPPQGLRGETQYF.

This clonotype was recorded a few times. The rearrangement links TRBV11-3 to TRBJ2-7, with no clear D. The CDR3 spans 14 residues. Per the germline V gene, CDR1 is SGHNT and CDR2 is YENEEA. The V end lost 3 bases, the J end lost 2 bases, and 11 bases lay between the germline ends. CDR3 nucleotides: TGTGCCAGCAGCTTTTTTGGCGGCACCTACGAGCAGTACTTC. Protein: CASSFFGGTYEQYF.

The chain combines TRBV7-9 with TRBJ2-4; D may be TRBD1 or TRBD2 (5 bases each). V gave up 4 bases and J gave up 6 bases, with 16 bases separating them. Germline CDR1 is SEHNR and CDR2 is FQNEAQ (reference sequence). This CDR3 has 15 amino acids. The CDR3 DNA reads as TGTGCCAGCAGCTCGTCCGGGACGGCGGGAAACATTCAGTACTTC. The encoded protein is CASSSSGTAGNIQYF.

The J gene is TRBJ1-6, the V gene TRBV27, with 7 bases lining up with TRBD1. V shed 3 bases, J shed 10 bases, and the junction held 6 bases outside the gene matches. The V gene's germline CDR1 is MNHEY and CDR2 SMNVEV (reference sequence). The CDR3 consists of 14 residues. This chain's CDR3 is CASSFEGARSPLHF. CDR3 DNA: TGTGCCAGCAGTTTTGAGGGGGCGCGCTCACCCCTCCACTTT.

The gene calls are TRBV15 and TRBJ2-7; a possible D gene is TRBD1 (6 bases). From germline, CDR1 is LNHNV and CDR2 YYDKDF (reference sequence). Trimming took 3 bases from V and 0 from J, leaving 12 bases between them. The CDR3 covers 15 residues. The CDR3 reads CATSRDDRSSYEQYF. CDR3 coding DNA: TGTGCCACCAGCAGGGATGACAGGAGCTCCTACGAGCAGTACTTC.

A few counts support this clonotype. The chain carries TRBV5-1 and TRBJ1-1; 9 nucleotides align to TRBD1. The CDR3 extends over 18 amino acids. Germline loops: CDR1 SGHRS, CDR2 YFSETQ. V lost 0 bases to trimming and J lost 0 bases; unmatched junction nucleotides: 9. The CDR3 sequence is CASSLVPLDRGVNTEAFF. In DNA, the CDR3 is TGCGCCAGCAGCTTGGTCCCCCTCGACAGGGGGGTGAACACTGAAGCTTTCTTT.

This clonotype was detected only a few times. The V gene is TRBV11-1, the J gene TRBJ2-7; 13 bases agree with TRBD2. The CDR3 loop spans 16 amino acids. CDR1 and CDR2 (germline): SGHAT, FQDESV (reference sequence). The trim removed 6 bases at V and 3 bases at J, leaving 8 bases unmatched. The CDR3 region is CASRNTGTSGIYEQYF. CDR3 nucleotides: TGTGCCAGCAGAAATACCGGGACTAGCGGGATCTACGAGCAGTACTTC.

In this sample, this clonotype turned up a few times. The rearrangement links TRBV3-1 to TRBJ2-2; TRBD1 matches 8 bases. Germline lookup yields CDR1 LGHDT and CDR2 YNNKEL (reference sequence). The CDR3 is 16 residues long. With V trimmed by 2 bases and J by 4 bases, 6 bases remained unmatched. The CDR3: CASSQQRQGSTGELFF. As DNA, the CDR3 is TGTGCCAGCAGCCAACAAAGACAGGGGAGCACCGGGGAGCTGTTTTTT.

The chain joins TRBV15 to TRBJ2-5; the match to TRBD1 covers 12 bases. V shed 3 bases and J 6 bases; nucleotides not matched to a gene: 8. CDR1 LNHNV and CDR2 YYDKDF come from the germline V gene (reference sequence). The CDR3 spans 16 residues. DNA for the CDR3: TGTGCCACCAGCAGGTCCGGGACAGGGGGCGCGAAGACCCAGTACTTC. Translated: CATSRSGTGGAKTQYF.

About this clonotype: One end of the junction does not line up with germline, which may come from a read error. This sequence joins TRBV20-1 and TRBJ2-1, with 10 positions matching TRBD1. CDR1 and CDR2 from the germline V gene are DFQATT and SNEGSKA (reference sequence). This CDR3 is 13 amino acids long. As DNA, the CDR3 is TGCAGTGCTAGAGAGCCGACGGGACAGGGGCTTCTCTTC. Protein: CSAREPTGQGLLF.

This clonotype was seen a few times. The rearrangement uses TRBV20-1 and TRBJ1-2; a weak D match, TRBD1 (6 bases). This CDR3 is built from 15 residues. Germline V CDR1 and CDR2: DFQATT, SNEGSKA (reference sequence). Between the trimmed V and J ends, which lost 5 bases and 2 bases, there was a span of 18 bases. The CDR3 region is CSAPARGRVNYGYTF. The CDR3 DNA follows: TGCAGTGCTCCGGCCAGGGGTAGGGTCAACTATGGCTACACCTTC.

The chain has TRBV5-6 and TRBJ2-1; 12 nucleotides agree with TRBD2. The CDR3 spans 15 residues. Germline V gives CDR1 SGHDT, CDR2 YYEEEE. With V trimmed by 8 bases and J by 8 bases, 11 bases remained unmatched. The CDR3 region is CARSPGLAGSDEQFF. The CDR3 DNA reads as TGTGCCAGGAGCCCCGGACTAGCGGGAAGCGATGAGCAGTTCTTC.

This clonotype was counted at least ten times. This chain joins TRBV14 and TRBJ1-6, with 9 bases identical to TRBD1. The V segment lost 3 bases and the J segment 10 bases; nucleotides outside the gene matches: 4. The CDR3 sequence is 14 residues long. Germline-derived CDR1 and CDR2 are SGHDN and FVKESK. The CDR3: CASSQGQGYSPLHF. Written as DNA, the CDR3 is TGTGCCAGCAGCCAGGGACAGGGCTACTCACCCCTCCACTTT. Full variable domain (rest looked up from reference TRBV14 and TRBJ1-6): EAGVTQFPSHSVIEKGQTVTLRCDPISGHDNLYWYRRVMGKEIKFLLHFVKESKQDESGMPNNRFLAERTGGTYSTLKVQPAELEDSGVYFCASSQGQGYSPLHFGNGTRLTVT.

This clonotype was observed at least ten times. The chain has TRBV20-1 and TRBJ1-1; D perhaps matches TRBD1 (5 bases). This CDR3 is 12 amino acids long. Germline assignment: CDR1 DFQATT and CDR2 SNEGSKA (reference sequence). Trimming stripped 0 bases from V and 4 bases from J, with 6 bases between. The CDR3 spells CSAREGGTEAFF. DNA for the CDR3: TGCAGTGCTAGAGAGGGGGGCACTGAAGCTTTCTTT.

In this sample, this clonotype turned up a few times. The chain employs TRBV5-1 and TRBJ2-1; 14 positions agree with TRBD2. V shed 3 bases, J shed 9 bases, and the junction held 5 bases outside the gene matches. This CDR3 comprises 15 residues. Per germline, CDR1 SGHRS and CDR2 YFSETQ. CDR3 in DNA: TGCGCCAGCAGCTACGCGGGACTAGCGGGAGCTGAGCAGTTCTTC. Translated: CASSYAGLAGAEQFF.

This chain connects TRBV29-1 to TRBJ1-3; D gene unclear. CDR1 SQVTM and CDR2 ANQGSEA come from the germline V gene. The CDR3 runs 13 residues. Trimming removed 2 bases at V and 0 bases at J, with 5 bases between. The CDR3 region is CSVESPSGNTIYF. CDR3 DNA: TGCAGCGTTGAATCGCCCTCTGGAAACACCATATATTTT.

This clonotype was recorded a few times. The rearrangement uses TRBV7-9 and TRBJ2-7; 7 nucleotides align to TRBD1. Trimming cost V 1 base and J 6 bases; bases outside gene matches: 3. The length of the CDR3 is 13 residues. From germline, CDR1 is SEHNR and CDR2 FQNEAQ (reference sequence). CDR3 residues: CASSLVGGGEQYF. The CDR3 DNA reads TGTGCCAGCAGCTTAGTAGGGGGCGGCGAGCAGTACTTC. The entire variable domain, with the rest obtained from reference TRBV7-9 and TRBJ2-7, is as follows: DTGVSQNPRHKITKRGQNVTFRCDPISEHNRLYWYRQTLGQGPEFLTYFQNEAQLEKSRLLSDRFSAERPKGSFSTLEIQRTEQGDSAMYLCASSLVGGGEQYFGPGTRLTVT.